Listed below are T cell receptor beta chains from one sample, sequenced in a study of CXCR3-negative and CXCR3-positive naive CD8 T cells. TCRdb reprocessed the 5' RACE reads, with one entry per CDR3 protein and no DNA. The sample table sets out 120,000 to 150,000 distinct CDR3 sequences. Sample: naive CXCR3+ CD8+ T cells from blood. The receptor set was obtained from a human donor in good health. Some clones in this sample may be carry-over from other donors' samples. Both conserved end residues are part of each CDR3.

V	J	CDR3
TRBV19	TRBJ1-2	CASSEGGNYGYTF
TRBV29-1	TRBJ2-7	CSVQGLATLYEQYF
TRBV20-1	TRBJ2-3	CSARVAGGATDTQYF
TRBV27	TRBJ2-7	CASSFSGQGNYEQYF
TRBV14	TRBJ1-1	CASRLTGRKTEAFF
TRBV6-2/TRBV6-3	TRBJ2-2	CASSLGSTGELFF
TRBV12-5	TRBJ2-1	CASGSGVYNEQFF
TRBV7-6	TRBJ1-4	CASSPEAATNEKLFF
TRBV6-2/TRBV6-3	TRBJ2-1	CASSLKLAGEHLYNEQFF
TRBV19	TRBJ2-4	CASSRDRDQNIQYF
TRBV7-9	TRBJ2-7	CASRSGFSYEQYF
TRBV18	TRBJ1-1	CASSSGGAEAFF
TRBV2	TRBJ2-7	CASSNNPILPPNNEQYF
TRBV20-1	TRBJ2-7	CSANPRDGYEQYF
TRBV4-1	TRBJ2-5	CASSLYEGAEETQYF
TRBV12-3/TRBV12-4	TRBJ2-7	CASSLGGHLYEQYF
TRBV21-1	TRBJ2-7	CASSKFAPRQGAPYEQYF
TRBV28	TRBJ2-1	CAIGTSADNEQFF
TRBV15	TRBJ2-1	CATSRGKDRWIDEQFF
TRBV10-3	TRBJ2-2	CAISAPGNTGELFF
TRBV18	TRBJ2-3	CASSPPAGGTDTQYF
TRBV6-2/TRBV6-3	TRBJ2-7	CASRGLAGAYSYEQYF
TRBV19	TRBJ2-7	CASSIGLAEAYEQYF
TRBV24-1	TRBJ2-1	CATSDRSGSNNEQFF
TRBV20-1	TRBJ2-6	CSARASGANVLTF
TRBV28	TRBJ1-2	CASSDDRYGYTF
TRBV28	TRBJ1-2	CASSLISGGSRGRGYTF